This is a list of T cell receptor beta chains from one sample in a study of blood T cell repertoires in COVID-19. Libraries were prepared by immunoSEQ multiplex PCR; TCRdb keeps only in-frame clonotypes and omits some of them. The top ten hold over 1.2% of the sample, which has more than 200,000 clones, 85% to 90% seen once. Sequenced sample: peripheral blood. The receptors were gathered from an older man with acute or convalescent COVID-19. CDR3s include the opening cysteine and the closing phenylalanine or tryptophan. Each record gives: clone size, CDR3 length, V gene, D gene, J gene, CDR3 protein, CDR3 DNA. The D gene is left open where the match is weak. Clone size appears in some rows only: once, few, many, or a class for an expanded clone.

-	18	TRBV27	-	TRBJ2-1	CASSLGTTLAGRYNEQFF	TGTGCCAGCAGTTTGGGGACAACCTTAGCGGGTCGGTACAATGAGCAGTTCTTC
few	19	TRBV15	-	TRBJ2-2	CATSRDMVLADSNTGELFF	TGTGCCACCAGCAGAGATATGGTGCTGGCAGACTCGAACACCGGGGAGCTGTTTTTT
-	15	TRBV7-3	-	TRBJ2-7	CASSLWVGSSYEQYF	TGTGCCAGCAGCTTATGGGTGGGGAGCTCCTACGAGCAGTACTTC
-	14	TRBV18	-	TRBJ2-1	CASSPIDSYNEQFF	TGTGCCAGCTCACCAATAGACTCCTACAATGAGCAGTTCTTC
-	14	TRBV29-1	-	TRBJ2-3	CSAMTGSSTDTQYF	TGCAGCGCCATGACAGGTTCCAGCACAGATACGCAGTATTTT
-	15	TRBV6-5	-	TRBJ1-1	CASSPRSQGYTEAFF	TGTGCCAGCAGTCCGCGATCACAGGGTTACACTGAAGCTTTCTTT
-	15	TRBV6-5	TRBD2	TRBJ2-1	CASSYSSGRNNEQFF	TGTGCCAGCAGTTACTCTAGCGGGAGGAACAATGAGCAGTTCTTC
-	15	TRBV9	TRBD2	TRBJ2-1	CASSPAGLANDEQFF	TGTGCCAGCAGCCCCGCGGGACTAGCTAACGATGAGCAGTTCTTC
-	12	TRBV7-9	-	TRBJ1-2	CASSSTEAGYTF	TGTGCCAGCAGCTCCACCGAAGCAGGCTACACCTTC
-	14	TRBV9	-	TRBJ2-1	CASSVGRSYNEQFF	TGTGCCAGCAGCGTAGGTCGCAGTTACAATGAGCAGTTCTTC
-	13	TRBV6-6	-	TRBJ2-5	CASGTGGKETQYF	TGTGCCAGTGGGACTGGGGGGAAAGAGACCCAGTACTTC
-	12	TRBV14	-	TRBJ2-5	CASSRGLETQYF	TGTGCCAGCAGCAGGGGTTTGGAGACCCAGTACTTC
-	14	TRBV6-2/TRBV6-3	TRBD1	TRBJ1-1	CASSYTGVNTEAFF	TGTGCCAGCAGTTACACAGGGGTGAACACTGAAGCTTTCTTT
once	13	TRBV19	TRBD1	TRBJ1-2	CASTPGQGFGYTF	TGTGCCAGTACCCCGGGACAGGGGTTTGGCTACACCTTC
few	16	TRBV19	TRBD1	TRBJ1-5	CASSNSGTGWNQPQHF	TGTGCCAGTAGTAACTCCGGGACAGGGTGGAATCAGCCCCAGCATTTT
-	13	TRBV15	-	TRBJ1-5	CATSRDAGVPQHF	TGTGCCACCAGCAGAGATGCAGGGGTCCCCCAGCATTTT
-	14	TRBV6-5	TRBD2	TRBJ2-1	CASSYGRGVTEQFF	TGTGCCAGCAGTTACGGTCGGGGGGTCACTGAGCAGTTCTTC
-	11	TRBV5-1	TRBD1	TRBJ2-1	CASRTGDEQFF	TGCGCCTCCCGGACAGGGGATGAGCAGTTCTTC
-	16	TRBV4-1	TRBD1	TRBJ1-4	CASSQERTGSGEKLFF	TGCGCCAGCAGCCAGGAGCGGACAGGGAGTGGAGAAAAACTGTTTTTT
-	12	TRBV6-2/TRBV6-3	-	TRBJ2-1	CASSHPPERWFF	TGTGCCAGCAGTCACCCACCTGAGCGGTGGTTCTTC
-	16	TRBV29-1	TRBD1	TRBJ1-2	CSVPGTGGAKNYGYTF	TGCAGCGTTCCCGGGACAGGGGGCGCAAAGAACTATGGCTACACCTTC
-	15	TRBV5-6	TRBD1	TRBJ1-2	CASSTITGVGYGYTF	TGTGCCAGCAGCACCATAACAGGGGTTGGCTATGGCTACACCTTC
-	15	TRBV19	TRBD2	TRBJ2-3	CASSNSGRGTDTQYF	TGTGCCAGTAGTAACAGCGGGAGAGGCACAGATACGCAGTATTTT
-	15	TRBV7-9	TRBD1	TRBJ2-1	CASSFLGTGVNEQFF	TGTGCCAGCAGCTTTTTGGGGACAGGGGTCAATGAGCAGTTCTTC
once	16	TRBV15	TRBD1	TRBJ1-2	CATSRAGTGTGYGYTF	TGTGCCACCAGCAGAGCCGGTACCGGGACAGGCTATGGCTACACCTTC
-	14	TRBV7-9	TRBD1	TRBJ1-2	CASSSWTGGYGYTF	TGTGCCAGCAGCTCATGGACAGGGGGCTATGGCTACACCTTC
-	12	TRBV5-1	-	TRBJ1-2	CASSSPGEFYTF	TGCGCCAGCAGTTCCCCGGGGGAATTCTACACCTTC
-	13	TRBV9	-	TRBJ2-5	CASSPEGAETQYF	TGTGCCAGCAGCCCAGAAGGGGCTGAGACCCAGTACTTC
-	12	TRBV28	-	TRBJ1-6	CATLRSNSPLHF	TGTGCCACCCTCCGGAGTAATTCACCCCTCCACTTT
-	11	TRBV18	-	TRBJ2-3	CASSSTDTQYF	TGTGCCAGCTCATCTACAGATACGCAGTATTTT
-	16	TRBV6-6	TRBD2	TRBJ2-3	CASSHLSGRWADTQYF	TGTGCCAGCAGTCATCTCAGCGGGAGGTGGGCAGATACGCAGTATTTT
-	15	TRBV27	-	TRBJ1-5	CASSLGGYGNQPQHF	TGTGCCAGCAGTTTGGGAGGGTATGGCAATCAGCCCCAGCATTTT
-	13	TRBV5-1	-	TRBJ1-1	CASSPSMNTEAFF	TGCGCCAGCAGTCCGAGTATGAACACTGAAGCTTTCTTT